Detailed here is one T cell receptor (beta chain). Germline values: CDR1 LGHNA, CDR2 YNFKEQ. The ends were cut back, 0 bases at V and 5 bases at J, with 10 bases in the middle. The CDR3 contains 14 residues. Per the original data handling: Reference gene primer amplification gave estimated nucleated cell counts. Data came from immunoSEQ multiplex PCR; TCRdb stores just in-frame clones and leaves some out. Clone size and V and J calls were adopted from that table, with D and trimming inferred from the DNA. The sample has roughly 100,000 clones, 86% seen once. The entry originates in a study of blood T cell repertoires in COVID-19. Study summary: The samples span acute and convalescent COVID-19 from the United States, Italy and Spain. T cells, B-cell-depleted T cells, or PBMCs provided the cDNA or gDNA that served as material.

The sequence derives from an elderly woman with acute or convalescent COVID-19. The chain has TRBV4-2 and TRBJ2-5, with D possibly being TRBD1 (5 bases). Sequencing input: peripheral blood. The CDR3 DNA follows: TGTGCCAGCAGCCAAGATTCCAGGGTTGAGACCCAGTACTTC. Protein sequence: CASSQDSRVETQYF.